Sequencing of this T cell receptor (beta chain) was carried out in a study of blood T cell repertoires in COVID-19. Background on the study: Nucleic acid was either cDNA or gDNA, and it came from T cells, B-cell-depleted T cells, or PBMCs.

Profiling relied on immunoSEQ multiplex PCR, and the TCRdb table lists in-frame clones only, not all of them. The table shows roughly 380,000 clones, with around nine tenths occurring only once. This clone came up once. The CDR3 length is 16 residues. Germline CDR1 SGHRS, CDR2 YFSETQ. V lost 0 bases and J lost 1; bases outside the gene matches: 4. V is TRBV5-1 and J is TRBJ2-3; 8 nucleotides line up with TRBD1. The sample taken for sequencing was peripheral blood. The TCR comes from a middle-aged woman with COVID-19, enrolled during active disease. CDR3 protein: CASSLEDRVGTDTQYF. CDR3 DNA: TGCGCCAGCAGCTTGGAGGACAGGGTGGGCACAGATACGCAGTATTTT.